This TCR beta chain was sequenced in a study of cytomegalovirus exposure and HLA in healthy donors. Trimming cost V 0 bases and J 5 bases; bases outside gene matches: 11. Germline V lookup: CDR1 GTSNPN, CDR2 SVGIG (reference sequence). CDR3 size: 17 residues. Study-wide points: Per published reports, the classifier diagnosed cytomegalovirus status with high specificity and sensitivity. In a later analysis, compared with equally common non-associated chains, HLA-associated beta chains were more expanded. At a 0.05 false discovery rate, a later analysis found 15,000 to 20,000 TCR beta sequences to be associated with HLA alleles.

To note about this clone: Its antigen is unknown.

This PCR relied on a set of 60 Vbeta primers and 13 Jbeta primers. Repertoires were generated with immunoSEQ multiplex PCR, while TCRdb's copy carries only in-frame clones and drops some. The repertoire holds 84,000 or so clones, around 77% seen once, with about 3% in the top ten. The receptor was derived from a man over 45 in good health and CMV-seronegative. Sequencing used PBMCs. V usage is TRBV30 and J usage is TRBJ1-5, with TRBD1 matching 9 bases. CDR3: CAWSVNPPTGGYQPQHF. As DNA, the CDR3 is TGTGCCTGGAGTGTCAACCCTCCGACAGGGGGTTATCAGCCCCAGCATTTT.